This T cell receptor (beta chain) emerged from a study of control samples from healthy donors and cancer patients. The repertoire was sequenced with immunoSEQ multiplex PCR; TCRdb's copy has only in-frame clones and lacks some. This table has roughly 120,000 clones, about nine tenths appearing once. This TCR was sampled from a man between 40 and 49 years old in good health. Material for sequencing was blood.

The CDR3 loop reads CASSFPYNEQFF. In DNA form, the CDR3 reads TGTGCCAGCAGCTTCCCATACAATGAGCAGTTCTTC. This chain connects TRBV11-3 to TRBJ2-1; D is undetermined. The CDR3 length is 12 residues. The V gene's germline CDR1 is SGHNT and CDR2 YENEEA. V lost 3 bases and J 4 bases, leaving 4 bases between the germline ends.